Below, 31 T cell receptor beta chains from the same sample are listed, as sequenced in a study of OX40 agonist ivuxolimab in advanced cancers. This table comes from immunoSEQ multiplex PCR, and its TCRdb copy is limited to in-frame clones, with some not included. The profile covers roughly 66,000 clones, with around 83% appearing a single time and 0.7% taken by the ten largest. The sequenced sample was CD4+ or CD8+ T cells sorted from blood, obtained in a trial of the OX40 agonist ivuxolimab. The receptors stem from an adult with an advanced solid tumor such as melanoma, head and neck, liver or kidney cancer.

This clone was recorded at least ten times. Here the CDR3 DNA reads TGTGCCAGTAGTTTGGGAGGCTCAGGGCCCTCTGGAAACACCATATATTTT. This codes for CASSLGGSGPSGNTIYF. This chain links TRBV19 with TRBJ1-3, with D perhaps TRBD1 (5 bases). Trimming removed 5 bases from V and 0 bases from J, with 17 bases in between. The V gene's germline CDR1 is LNHDA and CDR2 SQIVND (reference sequence). CDR3 length: 17 residues.

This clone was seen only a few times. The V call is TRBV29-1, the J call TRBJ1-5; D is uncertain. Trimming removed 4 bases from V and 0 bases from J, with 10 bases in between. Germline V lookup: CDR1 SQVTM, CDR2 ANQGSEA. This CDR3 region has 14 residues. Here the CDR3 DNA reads TGCAGCGTTGCAGGAGGAAATAGCAATCAGCCCCAGCATTTT. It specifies CSVAGGNSNQPQHF.

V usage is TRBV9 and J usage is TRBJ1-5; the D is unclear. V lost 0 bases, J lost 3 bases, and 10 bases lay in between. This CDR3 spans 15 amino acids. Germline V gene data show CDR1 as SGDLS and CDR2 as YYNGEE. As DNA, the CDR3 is TGTGCCAGCAGCGTAGGTCGTCAGACCAATCAGCCCCAGCATTTT. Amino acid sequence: CASSVGRQTNQPQHF.

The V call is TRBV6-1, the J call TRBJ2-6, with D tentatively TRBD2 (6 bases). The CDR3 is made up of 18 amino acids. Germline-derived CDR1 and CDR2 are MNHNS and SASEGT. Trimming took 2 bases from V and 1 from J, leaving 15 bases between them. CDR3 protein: CASSEFRGIESGANVLTF. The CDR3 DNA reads TGTGCCAGCAGTGAATTTCGGGGGATTGAGTCTGGGGCCAACGTCCTGACTTTC.

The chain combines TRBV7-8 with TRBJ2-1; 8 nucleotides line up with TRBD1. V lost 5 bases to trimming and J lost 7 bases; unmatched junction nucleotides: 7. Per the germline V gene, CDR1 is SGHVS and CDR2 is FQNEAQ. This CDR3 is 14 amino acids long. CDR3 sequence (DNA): TGTGCCAGCAGCCCGGGACAGGCTATGAATGAGCAGTTCTTC. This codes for CASSPGQAMNEQFF.

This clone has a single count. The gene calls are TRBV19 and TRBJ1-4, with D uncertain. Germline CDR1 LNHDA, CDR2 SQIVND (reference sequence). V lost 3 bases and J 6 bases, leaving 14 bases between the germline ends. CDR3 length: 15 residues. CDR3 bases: TGTGCCAGTAGTATGCAGGTAGCGGGTGATGAAAAACTGTTTTTT. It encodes CASSMQVAGDEKLFF.

CDR3 amino acids: CASSLWGRTGIETQYF. CDR3 nucleotides: TGTGCCAGCAGTTTATGGGGGCGGACAGGGATAGAGACCCAGTACTTC. The rearrangement uses TRBV27 and TRBJ2-5, with TRBD1 identical over 8 bases. V was clipped by 1 base and J by 4 bases; unmatched bases: 8. The germline V gene encodes CDR1 MNHEY and CDR2 SMNVEV (reference sequence). The CDR3 runs to 16 residues.

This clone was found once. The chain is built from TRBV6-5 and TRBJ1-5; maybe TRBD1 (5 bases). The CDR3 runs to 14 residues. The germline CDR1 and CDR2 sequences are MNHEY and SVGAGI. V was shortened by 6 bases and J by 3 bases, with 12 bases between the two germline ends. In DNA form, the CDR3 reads TGTGCCAGCAGGAAAACAGGCGACAATCAGCCCCAGCATTTT. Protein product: CASRKTGDNQPQHF.

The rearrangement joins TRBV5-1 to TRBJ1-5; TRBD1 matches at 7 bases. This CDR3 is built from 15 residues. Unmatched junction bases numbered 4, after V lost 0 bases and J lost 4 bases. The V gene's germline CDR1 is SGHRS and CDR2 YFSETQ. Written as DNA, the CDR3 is TGCGCCAGCAGCTTGGCGGGACAGCCTAATCAGCCCCAGCATTTT. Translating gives CASSLAGQPNQPQHF.

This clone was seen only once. The CDR3 is CASTGERGYGYTF. In DNA form, the CDR3 reads TGTGCCAGCACAGGGGAGCGGGGCTATGGCTACACCTTC. V gene TRBV6-6 combines with J gene TRBJ1-2; TRBD1 is a possible D gene (6 bases). The V and J ends lost 7 bases and 4 bases respectively, with 13 bases between them. The germline CDR1 and CDR2 sequences are MNHNY and SVGAGI (reference sequence). There are 13 residues in the CDR3.

CDR3 in DNA: TGTGCCAGCAGTGAAGTTGGGGGAGGCGGGACCCAGTACTTC. Protein sequence: CASSEVGGGGTQYF. The chain uses TRBV2 and TRBJ2-5; D possibly corresponds to TRBD2 (6 bases). Germline CDR1 reads SNHLY; CDR2 reads FYNNEI. V was shortened by 1 base and J by 7 bases, with 13 bases between the two germline ends. This CDR3 spans 14 amino acids.

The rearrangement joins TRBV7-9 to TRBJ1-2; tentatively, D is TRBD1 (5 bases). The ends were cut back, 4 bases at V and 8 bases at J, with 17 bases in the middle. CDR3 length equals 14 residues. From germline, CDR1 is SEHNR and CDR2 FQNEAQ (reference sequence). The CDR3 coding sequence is TGTGCCAGCAGCTGGGACCAAACCAGTAACGGCTACACCTTC. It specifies CASSWDQTSNGYTF.

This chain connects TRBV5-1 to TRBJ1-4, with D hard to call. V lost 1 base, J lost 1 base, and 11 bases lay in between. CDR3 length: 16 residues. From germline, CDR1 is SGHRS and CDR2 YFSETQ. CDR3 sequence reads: CASSLRGVGTNEKLFF. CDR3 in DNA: TGCGCCAGCAGCTTGCGGGGAGTCGGAACTAATGAAAAACTGTTTTTT. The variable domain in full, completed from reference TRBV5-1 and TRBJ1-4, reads KAGVTQTPRYLIKTRGQQVTLSCSPISGHRSVSWYQQTPGQGLQFLFEYFSETQRNKGNFPGRFSGRQFSNSRSEMNVSTLELGDSALYLCASSLRGVGTNEKLFFGSGTQLSVL.

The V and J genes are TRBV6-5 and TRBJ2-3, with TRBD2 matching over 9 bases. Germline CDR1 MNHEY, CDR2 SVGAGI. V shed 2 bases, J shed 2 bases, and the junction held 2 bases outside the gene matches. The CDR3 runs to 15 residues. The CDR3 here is CASSYGGGDTDTQYF. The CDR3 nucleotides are TGTGCCAGCAGTTACGGCGGGGGGGACACAGATACGCAGTATTTT.

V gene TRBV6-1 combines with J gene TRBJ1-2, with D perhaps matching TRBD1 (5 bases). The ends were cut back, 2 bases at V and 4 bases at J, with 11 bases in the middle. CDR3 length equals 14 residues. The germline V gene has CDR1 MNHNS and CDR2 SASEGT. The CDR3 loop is CASSEQGGPYGYTF. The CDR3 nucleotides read TGTGCCAGCAGTGAACAGGGCGGCCCCTATGGCTACACCTTC.

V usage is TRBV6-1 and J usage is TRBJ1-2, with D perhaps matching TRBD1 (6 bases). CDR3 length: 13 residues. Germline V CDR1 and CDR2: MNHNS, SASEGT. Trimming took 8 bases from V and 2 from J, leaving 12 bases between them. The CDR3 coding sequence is TGTGCCAGCGGTCGGGGGCCCAACTATGGCTACACCTTC. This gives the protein CASGRGPNYGYTF.

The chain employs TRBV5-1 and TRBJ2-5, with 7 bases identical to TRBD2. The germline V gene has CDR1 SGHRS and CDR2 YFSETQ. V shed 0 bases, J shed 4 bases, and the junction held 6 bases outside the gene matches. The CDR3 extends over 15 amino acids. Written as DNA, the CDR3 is TGCGCCAGCAGCTTGGGGGCGGGAGAGGGAGAGACCCAGTACTTC. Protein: CASSLGAGEGETQYF.

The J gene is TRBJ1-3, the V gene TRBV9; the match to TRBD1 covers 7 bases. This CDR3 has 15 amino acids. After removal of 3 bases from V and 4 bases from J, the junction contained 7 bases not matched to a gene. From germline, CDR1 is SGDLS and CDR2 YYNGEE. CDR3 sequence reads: CASSATGTEGNTIYF. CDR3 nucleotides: TGTGCCAGCAGCGCAACCGGGACAGAGGGAAACACCATATATTTT.

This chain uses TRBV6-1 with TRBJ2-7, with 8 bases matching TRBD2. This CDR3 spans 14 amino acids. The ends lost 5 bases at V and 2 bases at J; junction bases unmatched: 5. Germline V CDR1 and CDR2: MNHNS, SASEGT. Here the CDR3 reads CASSYSGATYEQYF. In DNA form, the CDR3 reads TGTGCCAGCAGTTATAGCGGGGCTACCTACGAGCAGTACTTC.

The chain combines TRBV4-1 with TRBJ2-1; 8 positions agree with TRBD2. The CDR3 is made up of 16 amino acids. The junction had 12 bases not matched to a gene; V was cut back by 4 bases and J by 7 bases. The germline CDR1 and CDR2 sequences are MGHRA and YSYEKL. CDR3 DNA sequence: TGCGCCAGCAGCCCGATTGGGCGGGAGGTGTCTAATGAGCAGTTCTTC. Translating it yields CASSPIGREVSNEQFF.

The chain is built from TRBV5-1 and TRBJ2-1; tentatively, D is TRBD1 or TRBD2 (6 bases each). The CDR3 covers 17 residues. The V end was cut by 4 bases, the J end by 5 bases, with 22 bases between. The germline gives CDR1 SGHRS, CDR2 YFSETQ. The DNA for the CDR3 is TGCGCCAGCAGCCAAGCCCCGGGGTCCGGGGGCAACAATGAGCAGTTCTTC. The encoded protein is CASSQAPGSGGNNEQFF.

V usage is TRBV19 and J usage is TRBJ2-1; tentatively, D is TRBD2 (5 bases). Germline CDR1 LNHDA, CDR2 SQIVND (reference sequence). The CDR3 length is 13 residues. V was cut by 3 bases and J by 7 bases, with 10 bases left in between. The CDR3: CASSIGNRNEQFF. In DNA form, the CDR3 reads TGTGCCAGTAGTATCGGGAATAGAAATGAGCAGTTCTTC.

The CDR3 is CASSLERGLETQYF. The CDR3 DNA reads as TGTGCCAGCAGCTTAGAGCGGGGGTTAGAGACCCAGTACTTC. The chain carries TRBV7-8 and TRBJ2-5; 8 bases map to TRBD2. Losses at the gene ends were 1 base for V and 4 bases for J; bases not matched to a gene: 2. Germline CDR1 is SGHVS and CDR2 is FQNEAQ. The length of the CDR3 is 14 residues.

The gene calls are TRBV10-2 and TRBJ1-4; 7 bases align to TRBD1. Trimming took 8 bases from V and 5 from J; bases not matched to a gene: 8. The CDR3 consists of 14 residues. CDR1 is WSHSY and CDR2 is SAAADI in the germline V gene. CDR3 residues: CASRPTGINEKLFF. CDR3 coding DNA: TGCGCCAGCCGGCCGACAGGGATCAATGAAAAACTGTTTTTT.

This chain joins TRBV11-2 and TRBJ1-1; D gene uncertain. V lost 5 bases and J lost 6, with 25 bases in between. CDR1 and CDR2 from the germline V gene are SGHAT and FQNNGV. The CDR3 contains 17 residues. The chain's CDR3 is CASSNRRPGIGFAEAFF. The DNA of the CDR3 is TGTGCCAGCAGCAACCGTCGACCGGGGATAGGTTTCGCTGAAGCTTTCTTT.

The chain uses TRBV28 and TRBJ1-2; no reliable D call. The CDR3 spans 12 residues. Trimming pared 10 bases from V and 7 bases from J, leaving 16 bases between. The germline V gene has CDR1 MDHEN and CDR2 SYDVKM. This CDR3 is CATSTLFLGYTF. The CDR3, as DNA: TGTGCCACCTCCACCCTCTTTCTTGGCTACACCTTC.

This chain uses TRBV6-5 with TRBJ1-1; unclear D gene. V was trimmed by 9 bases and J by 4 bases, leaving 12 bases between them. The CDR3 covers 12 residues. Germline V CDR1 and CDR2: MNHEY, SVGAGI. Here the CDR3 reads CASSSVGTEAFF. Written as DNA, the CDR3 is TGTGCCAGTTCAAGCGTGGGCACTGAAGCTTTCTTT.

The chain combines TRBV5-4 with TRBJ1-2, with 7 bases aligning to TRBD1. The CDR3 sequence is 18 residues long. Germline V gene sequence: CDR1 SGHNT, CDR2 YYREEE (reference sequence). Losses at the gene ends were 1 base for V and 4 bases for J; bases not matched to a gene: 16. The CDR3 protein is CASSLPRQGLGAAYGYTF. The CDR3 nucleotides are TGTGCCAGCAGCTTGCCCCGACAGGGTCTGGGGGCGGCCTATGGCTACACCTTC.

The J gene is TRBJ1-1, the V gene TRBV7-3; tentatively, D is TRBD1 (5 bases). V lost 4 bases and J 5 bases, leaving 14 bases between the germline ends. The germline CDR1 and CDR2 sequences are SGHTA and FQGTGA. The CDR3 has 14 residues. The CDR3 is CASSSGLSGTEAFF. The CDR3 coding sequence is TGTGCCAGCAGCTCGGGACTCTCTGGGACTGAAGCTTTCTTT.

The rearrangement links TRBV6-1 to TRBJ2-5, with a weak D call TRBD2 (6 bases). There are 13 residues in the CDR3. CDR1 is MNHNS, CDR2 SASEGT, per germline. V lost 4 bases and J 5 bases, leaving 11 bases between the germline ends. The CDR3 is CASSGLDVETQYF. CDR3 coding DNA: TGTGCCAGCAGTGGACTAGATGTGGAGACCCAGTACTTC.

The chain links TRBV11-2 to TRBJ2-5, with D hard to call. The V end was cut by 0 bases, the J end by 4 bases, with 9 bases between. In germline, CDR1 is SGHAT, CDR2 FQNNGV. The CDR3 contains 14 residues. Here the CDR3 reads CASSLDRGGETQYF. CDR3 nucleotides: TGTGCCAGCAGCTTAGATCGTGGCGGAGAGACCCAGTACTTC.